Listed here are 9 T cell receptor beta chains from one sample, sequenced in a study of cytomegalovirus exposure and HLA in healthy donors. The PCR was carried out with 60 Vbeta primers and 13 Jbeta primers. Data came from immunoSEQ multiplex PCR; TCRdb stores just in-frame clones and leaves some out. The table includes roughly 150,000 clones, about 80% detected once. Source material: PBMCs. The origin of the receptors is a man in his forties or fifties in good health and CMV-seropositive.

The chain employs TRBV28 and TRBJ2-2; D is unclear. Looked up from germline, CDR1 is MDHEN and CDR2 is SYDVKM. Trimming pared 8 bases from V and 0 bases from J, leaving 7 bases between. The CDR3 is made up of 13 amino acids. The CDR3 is CASSYSNTGELFF. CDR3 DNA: TGTGCCAGCTCATACTCGAACACCGGGGAGCTGTTTTTT. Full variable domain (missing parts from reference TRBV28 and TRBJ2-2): DVKVTQSSRYLVKRTGEKVFLECVQDMDHENMFWYRQDPGLGLRLIYFSYDVKMKEKGDIPEGYSVSREKKERFSLILESASTNQTSMYLCASSYSNTGELFFGEGSRLTVL.

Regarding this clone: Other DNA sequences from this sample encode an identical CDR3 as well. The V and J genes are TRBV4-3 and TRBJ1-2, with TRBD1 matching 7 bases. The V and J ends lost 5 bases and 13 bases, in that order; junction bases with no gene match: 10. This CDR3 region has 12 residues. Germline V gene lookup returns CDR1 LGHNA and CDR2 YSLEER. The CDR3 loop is CASSGDRAPSTF. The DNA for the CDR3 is TGCGCCAGCAGCGGGGACAGAGCCCCTTCCACCTTC.

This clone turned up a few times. CDR3 amino acids: CASSEGLSSGANVLTF. Here the CDR3 DNA reads TGCGCCAGCAGCGAGGGACTTAGCTCTGGGGCCAACGTCCTGACTTTC. This chain connects TRBV5-1 to TRBJ2-6, with D maybe TRBD2 (6 bases). V was pared by 4 bases and J by 0 bases, with 11 bases between. This CDR3 comprises 16 residues. The V gene's germline CDR1 is SGHRS and CDR2 YFSETQ. Full variable domain (outside the CDR3, taken from reference TRBV5-1 and TRBJ2-6): KAGVTQTPRYLIKTRGQQVTLSCSPISGHRSVSWYQQTPGQGLQFLFEYFSETQRNKGNFPGRFSGRQFSNSRSEMNVSTLELGDSALYLCASSEGLSSGANVLTFGAGSRLTVL.

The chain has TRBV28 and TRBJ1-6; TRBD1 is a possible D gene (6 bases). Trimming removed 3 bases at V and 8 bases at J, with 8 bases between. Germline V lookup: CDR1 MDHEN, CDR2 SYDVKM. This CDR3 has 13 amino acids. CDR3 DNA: TGTGCCAGCAGTTTCCAGGGGCATTCACCCCTCCACTTT. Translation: CASSFQGHSPLHF. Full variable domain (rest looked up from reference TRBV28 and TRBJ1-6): DVKVTQSSRYLVKRTGEKVFLECVQDMDHENMFWYRQDPGLGLRLIYFSYDVKMKEKGDIPEGYSVSREKKERFSLILESASTNQTSMYLCASSFQGHSPLHFGNGTRLTVT.

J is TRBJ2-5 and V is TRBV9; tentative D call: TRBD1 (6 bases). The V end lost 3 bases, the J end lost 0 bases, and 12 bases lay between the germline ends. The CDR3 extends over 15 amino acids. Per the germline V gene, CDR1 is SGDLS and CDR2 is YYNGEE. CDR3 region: CASSARTAYQETQYF. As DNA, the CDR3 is TGTGCCAGCAGCGCCCGGACAGCCTACCAAGAGACCCAGTACTTC.

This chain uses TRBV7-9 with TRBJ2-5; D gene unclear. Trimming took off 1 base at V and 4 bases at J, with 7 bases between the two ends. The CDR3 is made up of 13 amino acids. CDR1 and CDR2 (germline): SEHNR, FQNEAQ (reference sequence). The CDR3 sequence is CASSLGSSETQYF. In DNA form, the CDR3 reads TGTGCCAGCAGCTTAGGTAGCTCAGAGACCCAGTACTTC.

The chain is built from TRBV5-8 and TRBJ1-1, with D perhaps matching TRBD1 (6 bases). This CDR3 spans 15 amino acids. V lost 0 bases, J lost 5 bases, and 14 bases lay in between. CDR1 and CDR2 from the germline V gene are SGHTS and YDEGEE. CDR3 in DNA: TGTGCCAGCAGCTTGGAAGCGGGGGCGCTTACTGAAGCTTTCTTT. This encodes CASSLEAGALTEAFF.

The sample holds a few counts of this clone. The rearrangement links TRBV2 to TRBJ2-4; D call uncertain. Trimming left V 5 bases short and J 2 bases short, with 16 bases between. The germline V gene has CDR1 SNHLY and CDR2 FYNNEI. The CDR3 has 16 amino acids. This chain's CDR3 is CASSRRPAVTKNIQYF. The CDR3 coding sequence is TGTGCCAGCAGTCGAAGGCCCGCGGTAACCAAAAACATTCAGTACTTC.

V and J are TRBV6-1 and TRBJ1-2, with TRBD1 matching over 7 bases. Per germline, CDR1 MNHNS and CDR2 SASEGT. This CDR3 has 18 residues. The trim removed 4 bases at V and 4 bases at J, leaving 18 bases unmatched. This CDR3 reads CASSALPGQPLRSYGYTF. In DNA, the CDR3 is TGTGCCAGCAGTGCCCTCCCGGGACAGCCTCTTAGGAGCTATGGCTACACCTTC.